These 10 T cell receptor beta chains came from one sample sequenced in a study of beta chain features in type 1 diabetes. General study results and limits: TCRB CDR3s were moderately but significantly shorter in Type 1 diabetes patients in all four CD4+ subsets.

Which antigens these TCRs recognize remains unknown. Isolated RNA was reverse transcribed in full, so expressed TCRB transcripts were sequenced. Generated by immunoSEQ multiplex PCR, the TCRdb table keeps only in-frame clones and is missing some. The sample holds roughly 240,000 clones, about 23% seen once. The specimen was naive CD4+ T cells from blood. Receptors originate from a woman in her thirties with type 1 diabetes.

This chain uses TRBV5-1 with TRBJ1-4; D perhaps matches TRBD1 (6 bases). V was clipped by 8 bases and J by 8 bases, with 25 bases between them. The CDR3 covers 16 residues. The germline V gene has CDR1 SGHRS and CDR2 YFSETQ. For the CDR3, the DNA is TGCGCCAGAAGAGACAGGCTTCGAGGAGGTGGCGAAAAACTGTTTTTT. It codes for CARRDRLRGGGEKLFF.

This clone was seen only a few times. V is TRBV13 and J is TRBJ2-1; 7 nucleotides align to TRBD1. With 5 bases clipped from V and 8 bases from J, the junction kept 21 bases outside the gene matches. CDR3 size: 18 residues. Germline loops: CDR1 PRHDT, CDR2 FYEKMQ (reference sequence). The CDR3 region is CASSLPRQGGFMGDEQFF. The DNA of the CDR3 is TGTGCCAGCAGCCTCCCACGACAGGGTGGGTTTATGGGGGATGAGCAGTTCTTC. The full variable domain, completed using reference TRBV13 and TRBJ2-1, is AAGVIQSPRHLIKEKRETATLKCYPIPRHDTVYWYQQGPGQDPQFLISFYEKMQSDKGSIPDRFSAQQFSDYHSELNMSSLELGDSALYFCASSLPRQGGFMGDEQFFGPGTRLTVL.

The V gene is TRBV28, the J gene TRBJ1-1; possible D gene TRBD1, 6 bases. V was shortened by 6 bases and J by 7 bases, with 15 bases between the two germline ends. Germline V gene data show CDR1 as MDHEN and CDR2 as SYDVKM. The CDR3 runs 13 residues. The CDR3 protein is CASSYTGSYEAFF. The CDR3 bases are TGTGCCAGCAGCTACACAGGGTCATATGAAGCTTTCTTT.

This clone occurred a few times. This chain uses TRBV29-1 with TRBJ2-2; 8 bases fit TRBD1. This CDR3 has 14 amino acids. V shed 6 bases and J 4 bases; nucleotides not matched to a gene: 7. Germline assignment: CDR1 SQVTM and CDR2 ANQGSEA. The CDR3 nucleotides read TGCAGCGTCACCCAGGGGGCGCGCACCGGGGAGCTGTTTTTT. This sequence encodes CSVTQGARTGELFF.

This clone was seen a few times. The gene calls are TRBV29-1 and TRBJ2-3, with a possible D match to TRBD1 (5 bases). The germline gives CDR1 SQVTM, CDR2 ANQGSEA. Between the trimmed V and J ends, which lost 6 bases and 2 bases, there was a span of 15 bases. CDR3 length equals 14 residues. CDR3 in DNA: TGCAGCGTGGGGCCCCCCGGTTACACAGATACGCAGTATTTT. This sequence encodes CSVGPPGYTDTQYF.

CDR3 sequence reads: CASSQGEDRQEKLFF. The DNA of the CDR3 is TGCGCCAGCAGCCAAGGTGAGGACAGACAAGAAAAACTGTTTTTT. The V call is TRBV4-1, the J call TRBJ1-4, with a weak D call TRBD1 (6 bases). Germline CDR1 is MGHRA and CDR2 is YSYEKL. The CDR3 extends over 15 amino acids. Between the trimmed V and J ends, which lost 1 base and 8 bases, there was a span of 14 bases.

This clone was picked up a small number of times. The chain employs TRBV30 and TRBJ1-4; D is uncertain. The CDR3 is 11 amino acids. CDR1 GTSNPN and CDR2 SVGIG come from the germline V gene (reference sequence). V lost 8 bases and J 6 bases, leaving 10 bases between the germline ends. The CDR3 nucleotides are TGTGCCCGGCAGGAGGATGAAAAACTGTTTTTT. As protein: CARQEDEKLFF.

Only a few counts were recorded for this clone. The V call is TRBV7-9, the J call TRBJ2-5; D is possibly TRBD2 (6 bases). CDR1 and CDR2 (germline): SEHNR, FQNEAQ (reference sequence). CDR3 size: 17 residues. Trimming stripped 0 bases from V and 6 bases from J, with 20 bases between. The CDR3 bases are TGTGCCAGCAGCTTAGCGCTGGGGAGGTCGCGTATCAAGACCCAGTACTTC. The encoded protein is CASSLALGRSRIKTQYF.

The genes are TRBV30 and TRBJ1-1; D remains unclear. There are 13 residues in the CDR3. V was pared by 1 base and J by 3 bases, with 9 bases between. Looked up from germline, CDR1 is GTSNPN and CDR2 is SVGIG (reference sequence). CDR3 coding DNA: TGTGCCTGGAGTGCGGGATCTGACACTGAAGCTTTCTTT. It specifies CAWSAGSDTEAFF.

This clone has a handful of counts. The chain uses TRBV7-2 and TRBJ1-5; D gene unclear. The V end lost 6 bases, the J end lost 2 bases, and 14 bases lay between the germline ends. This CDR3 contains 15 residues. Per the germline V gene, CDR1 is SGHTA and CDR2 is FQGNSA. DNA for the CDR3: TGTGCCAGCAGTCCCGCAGCGGGAGGCAATCAGCCCCAGCATTTT. Encoded protein: CASSPAAGGNQPQHF.